This T cell receptor beta chain was captured in a study of blood T cell repertoires in COVID-19. Across the study: COVID-19 samples, acute and convalescent, were from the United States, Italy and Spain. T cells, B-cell-depleted T cells, or PBMCs supplied cDNA or gDNA.

This clone was seen a handful of times. This CDR3 spans 14 amino acids. Trimming took off 1 base at V and 4 bases at J, with 10 bases between the two ends. Germline V CDR1 and CDR2: GTSNPN, SVGIG (reference sequence). In the original analysis: For nucleated cells, counts were estimated from reference gene primer amplification. Sequenced by immunoSEQ multiplex PCR; TCRdb stores in-frame clones only, minus some. That table is the source of V, J and clone size, and D and trimming were worked out from the DNA. This table holds approximately 160,000 clones, 77% found once. This rearrangement joins TRBV30 to TRBJ2-2; D may be TRBD1 (6 bases). Sequenced: peripheral blood. This receptor was identified in a man between 65 and 85 years old with acute or convalescent COVID-19. The CDR3 is CAWSDQGSTGELFF. CDR3 coding DNA: TGTGCCTGGAGTGATCAGGGGAGCACCGGGGAGCTGTTTTTT.